Below are 6 T cell receptor beta chains sequenced from a single sample in a study of blood T cell repertoires in COVID-19. TCRdb keeps only in-frame clones here, not all; method: immunoSEQ multiplex PCR. The sample lists 200,000 or so clones, approximately 78% occurring once. Sequencing input: peripheral blood. The origin of the receptors is a woman older than 75 with acute or convalescent COVID-19.

CDR3 loop: CASSIARTDTQYF. The CDR3 region has the DNA TGTGCCAGTAGTATAGCGCGGACAGATACGCAGTATTTT. The rearrangement links TRBV19 to TRBJ2-3; D is undetermined. Trimming took off 1 base at V and 3 bases at J, with 5 bases between the two ends. Germline assignment: CDR1 LNHDA and CDR2 SQIVND (reference sequence). The CDR3 consists of 13 residues. Looking up the rest from reference TRBV19 and TRBJ2-3 gives the full variable domain: DGGITQSPKYLFRKEGQNVTLSCEQNLNHDAMYWYRQDPGQGLRLIYYSQIVNDFQKGDIAEGYSVSREKKESFPLTVTSAQKNPTAFYLCASSIARTDTQYFGPGTRLTVL.

This rearrangement joins TRBV12-5 to TRBJ2-5, with TRBD1 identical over 11 bases. Per the germline V gene, CDR1 is LGHNT and CDR2 is FRNRAP. Losses at the gene ends were 0 bases for V and 7 bases for J; bases not matched to a gene: 13. The CDR3 totals 18 residues. The CDR3 loop is CASGLVYWGQGVFGTQYF. The DNA for the CDR3 is TGTGCTAGTGGTTTGGTCTACTGGGGACAGGGGGTATTTGGGACCCAGTACTTC.

This sequence joins TRBV4-2 and TRBJ2-5; D is possibly TRBD1 (7 bases). Trimming removed 0 bases at V and 0 bases at J, with 14 bases between. The length of the CDR3 is 17 residues. Per germline, CDR1 LGHNA and CDR2 YNFKEQ. CDR3 sequence reads: CASSQEVQGGYQETQYF. The DNA for the CDR3 is TGTGCCAGCAGCCAAGAAGTCCAGGGGGGCTACCAAGAGACCCAGTACTTC.

CDR3 in amino acids: CASSLGALADTQYF. The CDR3 DNA reads as TGTGCCAGCAGTCTAGGGGCGCTAGCAGATACGCAGTATTTT. The chain employs TRBV27 and TRBJ2-3; D possibly corresponds to TRBD1 (5 bases). CDR1 MNHEY and CDR2 SMNVEV come from the germline V gene (reference sequence). The CDR3 totals 14 residues. Trimming cost V 5 bases and J 4 bases, with 13 bases left between them.

Points on this clone: Sequence at one end of the junction differs from germline and may be a read error. This chain joins TRBV5-1 and TRBJ1-1; TRBD1 matches 7 bases. The germline CDR1 and CDR2 sequences are SGHRS and YFSETQ. This CDR3 has 14 amino acids. CDR3 in DNA: TGCGCCAGCAGTGTACCGACAGGGAACCCTGAAGCTTTCTTT. Amino acids: CASSVPTGNPEAFF. Complete variable domain (other parts from reference TRBV5-1 and TRBJ1-1): KAGVTQTPRYLIKTRGQQVTLSCSPISGHRSVSWYQQTPGQGLQFLFEYFSETQRNKGNFPGRFSGRQFSNSRSEMNVSTLELGDSALYLCASSVPTGNPEAFFGQGTRLTVV.

This clone was picked up a small number of times. This chain uses TRBV7-2 with TRBJ2-5; 11 nucleotides agree with TRBD2. This CDR3 region has 16 residues. J was trimmed by 2 bases and V by 1 base; bases with no gene match: 3. In germline, CDR1 is SGHTA, CDR2 FQGNSA. CDR3 nucleotide sequence: TGTGCCAGCAGCTTAGTAACTAGCGGGGGTCAAGAGACCCAGTACTTC. This gives the protein CASSLVTSGGQETQYF.